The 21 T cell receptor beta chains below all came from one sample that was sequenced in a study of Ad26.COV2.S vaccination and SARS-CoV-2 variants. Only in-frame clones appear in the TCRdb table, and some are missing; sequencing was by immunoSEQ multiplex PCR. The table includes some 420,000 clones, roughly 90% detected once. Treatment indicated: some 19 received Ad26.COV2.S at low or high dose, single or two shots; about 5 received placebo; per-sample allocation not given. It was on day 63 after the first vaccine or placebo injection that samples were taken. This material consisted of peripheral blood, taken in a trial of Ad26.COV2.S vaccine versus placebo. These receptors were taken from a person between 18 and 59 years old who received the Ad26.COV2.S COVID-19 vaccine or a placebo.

CDR3 protein: CASSVGPGETNEKLFF. The CDR3 nucleotides are TGTGCCAGCAGCGTGGGCCCCGGTGAAACTAATGAAAAACTGTTTTTT. V gene TRBV9 combines with J gene TRBJ1-4; D is unresolved. Germline CDR1 is SGDLS and CDR2 is YYNGEE. The CDR3 consists of 16 residues. V lost 2 bases, J lost 1 base, and 12 bases lay in between.

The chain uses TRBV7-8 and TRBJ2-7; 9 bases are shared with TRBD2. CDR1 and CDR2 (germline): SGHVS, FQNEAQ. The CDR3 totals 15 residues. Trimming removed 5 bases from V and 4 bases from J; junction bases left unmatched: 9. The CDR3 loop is CASSPRGLAPYEQYF. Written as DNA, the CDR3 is TGTGCCAGCAGCCCCCGGGGACTAGCTCCGTACGAGCAGTACTTC.

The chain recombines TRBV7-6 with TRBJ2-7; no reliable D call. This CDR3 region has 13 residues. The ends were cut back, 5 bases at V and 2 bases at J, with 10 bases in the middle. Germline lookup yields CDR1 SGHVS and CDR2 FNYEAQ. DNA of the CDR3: TGTGCCAGCAGCCCCCAGGAGCCCTACGAGCAGTACTTC. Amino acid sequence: CASSPQEPYEQYF.

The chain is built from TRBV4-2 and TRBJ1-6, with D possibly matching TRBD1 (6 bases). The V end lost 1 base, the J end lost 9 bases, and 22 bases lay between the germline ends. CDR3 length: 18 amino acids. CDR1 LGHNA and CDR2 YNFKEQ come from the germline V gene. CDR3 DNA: TGTGCCAGCAGCCAAGTAGATCGAGTTGGAGACAGGCGTTCACCCCTCCACTTT. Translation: CASSQVDRVGDRRSPLHF.

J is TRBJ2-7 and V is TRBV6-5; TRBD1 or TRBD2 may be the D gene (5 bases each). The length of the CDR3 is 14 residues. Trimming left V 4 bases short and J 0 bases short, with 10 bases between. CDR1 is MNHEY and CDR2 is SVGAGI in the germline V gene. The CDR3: CASSLGRSSYEQYF. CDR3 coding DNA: TGTGCCAGCAGTTTGGGACGGAGCTCCTACGAGCAGTACTTC.

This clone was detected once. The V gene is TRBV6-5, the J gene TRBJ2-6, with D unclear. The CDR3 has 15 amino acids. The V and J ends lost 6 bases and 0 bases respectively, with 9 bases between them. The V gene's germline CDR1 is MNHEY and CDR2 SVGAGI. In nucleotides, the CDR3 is TGTGCCAGCAGAGACCCCTTCTCTGGGGCCAACGTCCTGACTTTC. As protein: CASRDPFSGANVLTF.

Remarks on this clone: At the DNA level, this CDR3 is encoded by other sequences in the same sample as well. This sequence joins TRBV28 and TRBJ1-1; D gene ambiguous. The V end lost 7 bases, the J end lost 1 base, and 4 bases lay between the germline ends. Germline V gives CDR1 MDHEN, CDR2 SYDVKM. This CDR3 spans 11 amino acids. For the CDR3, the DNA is TGTGCCAGCACCGGGAACACTGAAGCTTTCTTT. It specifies CASTGNTEAFF.

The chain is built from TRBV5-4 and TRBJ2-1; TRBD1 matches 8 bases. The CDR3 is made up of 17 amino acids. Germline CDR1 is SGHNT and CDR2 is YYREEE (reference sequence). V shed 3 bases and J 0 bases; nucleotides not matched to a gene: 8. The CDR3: CASSSWGTGGSYNEQFF. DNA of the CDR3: TGTGCCAGCAGCTCTTGGGGAACAGGGGGCTCCTACAATGAGCAGTTCTTC.

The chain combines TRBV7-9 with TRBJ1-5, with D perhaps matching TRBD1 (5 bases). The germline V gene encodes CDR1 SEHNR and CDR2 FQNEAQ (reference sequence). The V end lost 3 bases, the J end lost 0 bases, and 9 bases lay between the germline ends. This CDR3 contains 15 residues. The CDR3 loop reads CASSFGGYSNQPQHF. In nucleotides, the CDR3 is TGTGCCAGCAGCTTCGGGGGTTATAGCAATCAGCCCCAGCATTTT.

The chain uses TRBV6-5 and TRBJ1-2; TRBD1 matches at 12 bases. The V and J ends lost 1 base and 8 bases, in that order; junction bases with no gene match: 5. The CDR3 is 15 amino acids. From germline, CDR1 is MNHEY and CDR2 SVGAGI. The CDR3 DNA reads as TGTGCCAGCAGTTACTTCACCGGGACAGGGGGCGGCTACACCTTC. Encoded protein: CASSYFTGTGGGYTF.

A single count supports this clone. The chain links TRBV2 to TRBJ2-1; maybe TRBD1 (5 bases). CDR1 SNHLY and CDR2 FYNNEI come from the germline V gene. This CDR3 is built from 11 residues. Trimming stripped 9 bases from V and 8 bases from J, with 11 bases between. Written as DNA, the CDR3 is TGTGCCAGTACGAAGACAGATGAGCAGTTCTTC. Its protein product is CASTKTDEQFF.

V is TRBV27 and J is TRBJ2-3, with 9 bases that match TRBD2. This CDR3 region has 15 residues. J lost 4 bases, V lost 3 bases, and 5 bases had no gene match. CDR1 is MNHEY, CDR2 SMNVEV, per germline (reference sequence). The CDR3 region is CASSFGLAGSDTQYF. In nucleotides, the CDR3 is TGTGCCAGCAGTTTCGGGCTAGCGGGGTCAGATACGCAGTATTTT.

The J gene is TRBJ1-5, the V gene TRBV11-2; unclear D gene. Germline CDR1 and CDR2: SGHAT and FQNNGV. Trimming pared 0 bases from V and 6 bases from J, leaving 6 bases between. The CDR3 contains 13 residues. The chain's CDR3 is CASSLDFGQPQHF. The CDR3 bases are TGTGCCAGCAGCTTAGATTTTGGTCAGCCCCAGCATTTT.

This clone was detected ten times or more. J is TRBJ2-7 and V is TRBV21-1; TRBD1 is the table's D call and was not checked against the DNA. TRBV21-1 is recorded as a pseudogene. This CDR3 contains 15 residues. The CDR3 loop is CASSKDDRTSYEQYF. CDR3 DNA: TGTGCCAGCAGCAAAGATGACAGGACCTCCTACGAGCAGTACTTC.

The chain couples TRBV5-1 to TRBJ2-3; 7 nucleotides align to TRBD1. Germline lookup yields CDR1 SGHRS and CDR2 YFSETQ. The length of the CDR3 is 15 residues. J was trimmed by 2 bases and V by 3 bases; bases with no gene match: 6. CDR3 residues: CASSSQGPFTDTQYF. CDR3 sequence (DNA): TGCGCCAGCAGCTCACAGGGGCCATTCACAGATACGCAGTATTTT.

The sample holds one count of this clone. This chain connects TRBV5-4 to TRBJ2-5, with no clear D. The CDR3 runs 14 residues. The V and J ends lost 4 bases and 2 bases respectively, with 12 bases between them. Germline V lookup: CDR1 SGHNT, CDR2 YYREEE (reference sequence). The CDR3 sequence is CASSPAQYQETQYF. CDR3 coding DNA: TGTGCCAGCAGCCCGGCGCAGTATCAAGAGACCCAGTACTTC. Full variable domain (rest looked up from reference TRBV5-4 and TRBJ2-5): ETGVTQSPTHLIKTRGQQVTLRCSSQSGHNTVSWYQQALGQGPQFIFQYYREEENGRGNFPPRFSGLQFPNYSSELNVNALELDDSALYLCASSPAQYQETQYFGPGTRLLVL.

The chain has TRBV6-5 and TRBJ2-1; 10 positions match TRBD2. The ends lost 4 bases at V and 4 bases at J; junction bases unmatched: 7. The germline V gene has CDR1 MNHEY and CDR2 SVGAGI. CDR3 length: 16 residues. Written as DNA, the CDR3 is TGTGCCAGCAGTTCTGATAGCGGGGGGCCTTACAATGAGCAGTTCTTC. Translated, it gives CASSSDSGGPYNEQFF.

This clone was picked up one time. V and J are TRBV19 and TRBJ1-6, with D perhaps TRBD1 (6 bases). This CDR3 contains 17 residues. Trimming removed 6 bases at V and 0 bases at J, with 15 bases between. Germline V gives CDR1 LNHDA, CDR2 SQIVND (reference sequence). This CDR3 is CASSPRQESSYNSPLHF. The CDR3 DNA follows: TGTGCCAGTAGCCCTCGACAGGAGAGCTCCTATAATTCACCCCTCCACTTT.

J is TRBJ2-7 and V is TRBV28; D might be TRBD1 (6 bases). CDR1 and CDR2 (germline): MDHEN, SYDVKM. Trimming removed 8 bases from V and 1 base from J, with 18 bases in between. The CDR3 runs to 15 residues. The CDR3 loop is CASSKGQGWSYEQYF. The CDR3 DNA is TGTGCCAGCTCGAAAGGGCAGGGGTGGTCCTACGAGCAGTACTTC.

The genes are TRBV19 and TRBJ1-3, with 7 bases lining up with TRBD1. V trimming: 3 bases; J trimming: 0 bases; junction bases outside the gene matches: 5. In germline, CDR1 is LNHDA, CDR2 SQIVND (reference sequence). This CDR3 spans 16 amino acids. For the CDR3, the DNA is TGTGCCAGTAGTATCCTAGGGACAGTCTCTGGAAACACCATATATTTT. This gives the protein CASSILGTVSGNTIYF.

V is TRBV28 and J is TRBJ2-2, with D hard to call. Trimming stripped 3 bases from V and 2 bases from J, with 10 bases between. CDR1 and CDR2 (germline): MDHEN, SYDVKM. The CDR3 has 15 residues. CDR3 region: CASSFLGINTGELFF. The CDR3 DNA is TGTGCCAGCAGTTTCCTAGGGATTAACACCGGGGAGCTGTTTTTT.